The clone carrying this T cell receptor (beta chain) was recorded once. This sample is part of a study of T cell changes during pregnancy in multiple sclerosis. Produced via immunoSEQ multiplex PCR; TCRdb's table is partial and in-frame only. The sample has about 8,500 clones; about 90% are singletons. CDR3 length equals 12 residues. Germline-derived CDR1 and CDR2 are LNHDA and SQIVND (reference sequence). The V end was cut by 5 bases, the J end by 0 bases, with 2 bases between. This clonotype originated in a female donor in good health, enrolled as a control in a pregnancy study. J is TRBJ2-1 and V is TRBV19; the D is unclear. Sample: CD8+ T cells from peripheral blood mononuclear cells, taken in the first trimester of pregnancy. Written as DNA, the CDR3 is TGTGCCAGTAGTCTCTCCTACAATGAGCAGTTCTTC. It translates to CASSLSYNEQFF.